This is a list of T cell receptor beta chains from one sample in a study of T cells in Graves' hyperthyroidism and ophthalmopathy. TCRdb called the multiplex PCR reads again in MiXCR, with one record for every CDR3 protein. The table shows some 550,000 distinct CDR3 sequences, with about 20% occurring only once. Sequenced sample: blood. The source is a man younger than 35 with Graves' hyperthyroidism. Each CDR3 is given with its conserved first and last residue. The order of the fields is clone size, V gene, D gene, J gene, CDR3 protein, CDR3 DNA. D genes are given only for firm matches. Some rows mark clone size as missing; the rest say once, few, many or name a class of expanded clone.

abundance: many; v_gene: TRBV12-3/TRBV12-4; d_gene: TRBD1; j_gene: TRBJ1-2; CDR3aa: CASSLAGQGIYGYTF; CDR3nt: TGTGCCAGCAGTTTAGCGGGACAGGGGATCTATGGCTACACCTTC
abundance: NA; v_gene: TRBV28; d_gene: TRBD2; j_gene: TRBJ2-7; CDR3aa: CASSPVGRGTSYEQYF; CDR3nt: TGTGCCAGCAGCCCCGTCGGGCGGGGGACCTCCTACGAGCAGTACTTC
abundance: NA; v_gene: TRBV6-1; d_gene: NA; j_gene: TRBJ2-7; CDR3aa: CASTFVGATGSRDEQYF; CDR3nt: TGTGCCAGCACCTTCGTCGGGGCGACTGGGTCAAGGGACGAGCAGTACTTC
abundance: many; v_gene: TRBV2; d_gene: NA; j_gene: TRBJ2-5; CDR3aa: CASSDAVGQETQYF; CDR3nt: TGTGCCAGCAGTGACGCCGTCGGGCAAGAGACCCAGTACTTC
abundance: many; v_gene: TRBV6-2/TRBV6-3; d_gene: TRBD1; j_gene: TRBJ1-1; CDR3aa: CASSYSTGGLNTEAFF; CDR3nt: TGTGCCAGCAGTTACTCGACAGGGGGCTTGAACACTGAAGCTTTCTTT
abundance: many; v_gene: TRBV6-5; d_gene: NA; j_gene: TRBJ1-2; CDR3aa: CASSSDWGYGYTF; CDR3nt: TGTGCCAGCAGTTCAGACTGGGGCTATGGCTACACCTTC
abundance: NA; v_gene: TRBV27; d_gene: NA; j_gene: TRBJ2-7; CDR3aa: CASSLSGFGSYEQYF; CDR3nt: TGTGCCAGCAGTTTATCAGGTTTCGGGTCCTACGAGCAGTACTTC
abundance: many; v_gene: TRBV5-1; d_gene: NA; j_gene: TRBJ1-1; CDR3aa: CASSPGEGGGKRAFF; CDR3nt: TGCGCCAGCAGCCCGGGAGAAGGCGGGGGCAAGAGAGCTTTCTTT
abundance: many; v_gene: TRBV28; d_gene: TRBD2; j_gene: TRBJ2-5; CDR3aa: CASSFPSSGGEETQYF; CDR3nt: TGTGCCAGCAGTTTTCCCTCCAGCGGGGGGGAAGAGACCCAGTACTTC
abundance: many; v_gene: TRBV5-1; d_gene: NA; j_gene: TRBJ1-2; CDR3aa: CASSPDWATGYTF; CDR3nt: TGCGCCAGCAGCCCCGACTGGGCTACTGGCTACACCTTC
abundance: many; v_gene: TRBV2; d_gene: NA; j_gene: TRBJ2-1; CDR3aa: CASSAGRYNEQFF; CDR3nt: TGTGCCAGCAGTGCGGGACGTTACAATGAGCAGTTCTTC
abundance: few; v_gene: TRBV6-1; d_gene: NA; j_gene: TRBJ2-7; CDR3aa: CASKKQGLYF; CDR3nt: TGTGCCAGCAAGAAACAGGGTCTCTACTTC
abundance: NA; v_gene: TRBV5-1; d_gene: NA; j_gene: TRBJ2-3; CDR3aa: CASSLDMDTQYF; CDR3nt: TGCGCCAGCAGCTTGGATATGGATACGCAGTATTTT
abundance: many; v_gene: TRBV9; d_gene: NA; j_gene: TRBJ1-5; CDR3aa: CASSGPGDNQPQHF; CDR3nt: TGTGCCAGCAGTGGACCGGGTGACAATCAGCCCCAGCATTTT
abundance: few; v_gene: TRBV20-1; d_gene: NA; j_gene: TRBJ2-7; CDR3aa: CSARYWGEQYF; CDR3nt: TGCAGTGCTAGATATTGGGGCGAGCAGTACTTC
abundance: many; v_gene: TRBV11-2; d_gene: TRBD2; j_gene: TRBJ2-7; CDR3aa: CASSFGGGAYEQYF; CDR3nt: TGTGCCAGCAGCTTTGGCGGGGGGGCCTACGAGCAGTACTTC
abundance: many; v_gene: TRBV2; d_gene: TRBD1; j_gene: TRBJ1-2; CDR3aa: CASSSDRGSYYGYTF; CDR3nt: TGTGCCAGCAGTTCGGACAGGGGGTCCTACTATGGCTACACCTTC
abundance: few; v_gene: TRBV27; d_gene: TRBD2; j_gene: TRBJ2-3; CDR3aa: CASSRRLAGGGDTQYF; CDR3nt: TGTGCCAGCAGCCGTAGACTAGCGGGGGGCGGAGATACGCAGTATTTT
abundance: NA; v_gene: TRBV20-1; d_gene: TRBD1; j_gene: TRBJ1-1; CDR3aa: CSARGGTGWNTEAFF; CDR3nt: TGCAGTGCTCGGGGCGGGACAGGCTGGAACACTGAAGCTTTCTTT
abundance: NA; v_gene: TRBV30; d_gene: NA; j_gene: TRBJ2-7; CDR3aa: CAYLPPGTYEQYF; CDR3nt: TGTGCCTACCTACCTCCAGGGACCTACGAGCAGTACTTC
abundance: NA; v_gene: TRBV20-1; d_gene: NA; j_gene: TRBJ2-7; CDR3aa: CSAPEQGGLDEQYF; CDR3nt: TGCAGTGCCCCTGAGCAGGGGGGATTGGACGAGCAGTACTTC
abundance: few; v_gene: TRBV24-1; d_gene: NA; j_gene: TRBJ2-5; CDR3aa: CATSAPRIGQGTETQYF; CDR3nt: TGTGCCACCAGTGCCCCGAGGATCGGGCAGGGCACAGAGACCCAGTACTTC
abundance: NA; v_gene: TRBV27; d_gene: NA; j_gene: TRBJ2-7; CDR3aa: CASSRDLLGYEQYF; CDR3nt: TGTGCCAGCAGTCGGGACCTTTTAGGCTACGAGCAGTACTTC
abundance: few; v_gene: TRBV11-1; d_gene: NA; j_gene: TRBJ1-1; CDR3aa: CASSSPRAWENTEAFF; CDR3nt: TGTGCCAGCAGCTCGCCAAGAGCATGGGAGAACACTGAAGCTTTCTTT
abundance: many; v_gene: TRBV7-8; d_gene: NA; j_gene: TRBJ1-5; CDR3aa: CASSLASGVGGSQPQHF; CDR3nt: TGTGCCAGCAGCTTAGCCTCCGGGGTAGGGGGATCTCAGCCCCAGCATTTT
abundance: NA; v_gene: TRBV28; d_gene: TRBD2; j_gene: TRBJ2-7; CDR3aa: CASSATSGYIEQYF; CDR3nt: TGTGCCAGCAGCGCGACTAGCGGGTATATCGAGCAGTACTTC
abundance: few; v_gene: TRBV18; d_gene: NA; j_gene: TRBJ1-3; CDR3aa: CASSHDSSGNTIYF; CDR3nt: TGTGCCAGCTCACACGACAGCTCTGGAAACACCATATATTTT
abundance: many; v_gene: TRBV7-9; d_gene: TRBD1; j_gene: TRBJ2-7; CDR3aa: CASSFLGQGKWEQYF; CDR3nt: TGTGCCAGCAGCTTTCTGGGACAGGGGAAATGGGAGCAGTACTTC
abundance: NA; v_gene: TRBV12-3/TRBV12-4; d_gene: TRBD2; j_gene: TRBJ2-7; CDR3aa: CASSHPGGYEQYF; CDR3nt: TGTGCCAGCAGTCACCCCGGGGGGTACGAGCAGTACTTC
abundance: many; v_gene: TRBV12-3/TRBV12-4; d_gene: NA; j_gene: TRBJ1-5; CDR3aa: CASTFGRGQPQHF; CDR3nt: TGTGCCAGCACTTTCGGCAGGGGTCAGCCCCAGCATTTT
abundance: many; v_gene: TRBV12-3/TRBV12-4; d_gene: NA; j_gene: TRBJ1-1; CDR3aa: CASSWGARNTEAFF; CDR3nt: TGTGCCAGCAGTTGGGGGGCGCGGAACACTGAAGCTTTCTTT
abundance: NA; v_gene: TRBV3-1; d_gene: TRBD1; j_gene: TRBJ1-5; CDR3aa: CASSHDRVRGYSNQPQHF; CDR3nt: TGTGCCAGCAGCCACGACAGGGTCCGAGGGTATAGCAATCAGCCCCAGCATTTT
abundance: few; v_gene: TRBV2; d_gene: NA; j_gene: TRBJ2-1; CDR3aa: CASRSAIYNEKFF; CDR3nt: TGTGCCAGCAGATCGGCTATCTACAATGAGAAGTTCTTC
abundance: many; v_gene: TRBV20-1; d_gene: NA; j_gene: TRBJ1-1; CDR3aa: CSARRGGTEAFF; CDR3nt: TGCAGTGCTCGGCGGGGGGGCACTGAAGCTTTCTTT
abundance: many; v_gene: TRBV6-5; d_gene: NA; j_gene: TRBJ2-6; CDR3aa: CASSYGWESGANVLTF; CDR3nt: TGTGCCAGCAGTTACGGCTGGGAGTCTGGGGCCAACGTCCTGACTTTC